A single sample is the source of the 14 T cell receptor beta chains below, sequenced in a study of sequential checkpoint blockade in melanoma. Described treatment: randomized to nivolumab then ipilimumab (arm A) or the reverse (arm B). Clones were read by immunoSEQ multiplex PCR, and TCRdb kept only the in-frame ones, dropping some. The sample has roughly 2,000 clones; 20% are singletons. The material sequenced was tumor tissue (inferred from file names), taken from a patient given nivolumab and ipilimumab in sequence. The receptors stem from a human donor with melanoma.

This clone was observed a handful of times. The CDR3, as DNA: TGTGCCAGTAGTAAAGGGGTGAGACAACTTAACTATGGCTACACCTTC. Translation gives CASSKGVRQLNYGYTF. The chain joins TRBV19 to TRBJ1-2; tentatively, D is TRBD1 (5 bases). The germline gives CDR1 LNHDA, CDR2 SQIVND (reference sequence). The CDR3 contains 16 residues. With 4 bases removed from V and 1 base from J, the gap between germline ends came to 16 bases. The whole variable domain, remainder taken from reference TRBV19 and TRBJ1-2, is DGGITQSPKYLFRKEGQNVTLSCEQNLNHDAMYWYRQDPGQGLRLIYYSQIVNDFQKGDIAEGYSVSREKKESFPLTVTSAQKNPTAFYLCASSKGVRQLNYGYTFGSGTRLTVV.

This clone appeared a single time. V and J are TRBV29-1 and TRBJ2-7; D possibly matches TRBD1 or TRBD2 (5 bases each). The germline CDR1 and CDR2 sequences are SQVTM and ANQGSEA. V was cut by 7 bases and J by 6 bases, with 19 bases left in between. There are 13 residues in the CDR3. In DNA, the CDR3 is TGCAGCGCCCAACAGGCAGACTACGCCGAGCAGTACTTC. It encodes CSAQQADYAEQYF.

Within the sample, this clone is medium-sized. The chain uses TRBV11-3 and TRBJ2-2; D ambiguous. Trimming pared 5 bases from V and 3 bases from J, leaving 13 bases between. This CDR3 contains 15 residues. CDR1 SGHNT and CDR2 YENEEA come from the germline V gene. The CDR3 coding sequence is TGTGCCAGCAGCCCCCAGATCTCAGACACCGGGGAGCTGTTTTTT. Amino acid sequence: CASSPQISDTGELFF.

V usage is TRBV19 and J usage is TRBJ2-2, with 12 positions matching TRBD2. After removal of 3 bases from V and 1 base from J, the junction contained 6 bases not matched to a gene. CDR3 length: 18 residues. Looked up from germline, CDR1 is LNHDA and CDR2 is SQIVND (reference sequence). The CDR3 here is CASSIRLAGVLNTGELFF. CDR3 nucleotide sequence: TGTGCCAGTAGTATTCGACTAGCGGGGGTTCTGAACACCGGGGAGCTGTTTTTT.

This clone is labeled medium-sized. The chain combines TRBV9 with TRBJ1-5; no clear D gene. This CDR3 region has 14 residues. V was pared by 4 bases and J by 3 bases, with 11 bases between. From germline, CDR1 is SGDLS and CDR2 YYNGEE. The CDR3 reads CASSPGKYNQPQHF. The CDR3 bases are TGTGCCAGCAGCCCGGGCAAGTACAATCAGCCCCAGCATTTT.

This clone showed up just a few times. The rearrangement joins TRBV18 to TRBJ1-1; D unresolved. The CDR3 consists of 16 residues. Trimming stripped 8 bases from V and 2 bases from J, with 21 bases between. Germline values: CDR1 KGHSH, CDR2 LQKENI. CDR3 residues: CASLPAVGVRNTEAFF. The CDR3 DNA reads TGTGCCAGCCTACCGGCCGTAGGTGTGCGCAACACTGAAGCTTTCTTT.

This clone was detected a few times. This rearrangement joins TRBV4-1 to TRBJ2-3, with 7 bases that match TRBD2. Per germline, CDR1 MGHRA and CDR2 YSYEKL. The CDR3 has 17 residues. V lost 0 bases and J lost 1; bases outside the gene matches: 7. In DNA, the CDR3 is TGCGCCAGCAGCCAAGAAGTTCCGGGGGGTCGCACAGATACGCAGTATTTT. Translating it yields CASSQEVPGGRTDTQYF.

This clone qualifies as medium-sized. The chain couples TRBV9 to TRBJ2-7; TRBD1 matches 8 bases. The junction had 8 bases not matched to a gene; V was cut back by 4 bases and J by 2 bases. The germline V gene encodes CDR1 SGDLS and CDR2 YYNGEE. CDR3 size: 15 residues. CDR3 in amino acids: CASSPSLGQAYEQYF. The DNA for the CDR3 is TGTGCCAGCAGCCCAAGCCTGGGACAGGCCTACGAGCAGTACTTC.

Judged by abundance, this clone is medium-sized. The rearrangement links TRBV11-3 to TRBJ2-3; perhaps D is TRBD1 or TRBD2 (5 bases each). CDR3 length: 15 residues. In germline, CDR1 is SGHNT, CDR2 YENEEA. With 3 bases removed from V and 2 bases from J, the gap between germline ends came to 12 bases. CDR3 nucleotides: TGTGCCAGCAGCTTTGCTGGGACGCTCACAGATACGCAGTATTTT. Its protein product is CASSFAGTLTDTQYF.

At least ten counts were recorded for this clone. The V gene is TRBV11-3, the J gene TRBJ1-2, with 9 nucleotides matching TRBD1. CDR3 length: 14 residues. Trimming at V came to 3 bases and at J to 4 bases, leaving 3 bases not matched to a gene. Germline CDR1 is SGHNT and CDR2 is YENEEA. The DNA for the CDR3 is TGTGCCAGCAGCTTGGGACAGGGACCCTATGGCTACACCTTC. Translated, it gives CASSLGQGPYGYTF.

The J gene is TRBJ2-2, the V gene TRBV19; D is uncertain. With 1 base removed from V and 4 bases from J, the gap between germline ends came to 13 bases. The CDR3 totals 16 residues. CDR1 and CDR2 from the germline V gene are LNHDA and SQIVND (reference sequence). CDR3: CASSIVPEMRTGELFF. Here the CDR3 DNA reads TGTGCCAGTAGTATAGTCCCGGAAATGCGCACCGGGGAGCTGTTTTTT.

This clone was counted a few times. V usage is TRBV11-3 and J usage is TRBJ2-5; 12 positions agree with TRBD2. Germline V CDR1 and CDR2: SGHNT, YENEEA. V lost 5 bases to trimming and J lost 4 bases; unmatched junction nucleotides: 5. There are 15 residues in the CDR3. CDR3 DNA sequence: TGTGCCAGCAGCCCTAGCGGGGGGGTTCCAGAGACCCAGTACTTC. Its translation: CASSPSGGVPETQYF.

This clone was counted between two and nine times. The CDR3 DNA follows: TGTGCCTGGAGATGGGTGGCAGATACGCAGTATTTT. This gives the protein CAWRWVADTQYF. The chain employs TRBV30 and TRBJ2-3; no firm D call. CDR1 and CDR2 (germline): GTSNPN, SVGIG (reference sequence). The CDR3 totals 12 residues. The V and J ends lost 3 bases and 4 bases respectively, with 8 bases between them. The variable domain in full, with the rest retrieved from reference TRBV30 and TRBJ2-3, is SQTIHQWPATLVQPVGSPLSLECTVEGTSNPNLYWYRQAAGRGLQLLFYSVGIGQISSEVPQNLSASRPQDRQFILSSKKLLLSDSGFYLCAWRWVADTQYFGPGTRLTVL.

This clone was seen a few times. The chain joins TRBV6-8 to TRBJ1-4; D is uncertain. Per germline, CDR1 MNHGY and CDR2 SAAAGT. The V and J ends lost 6 bases and 0 bases respectively, with 11 bases between them. This CDR3 contains 15 residues. The CDR3 DNA is TGTGCCAGCAGGGGCTACAGTGCAACTAATGAAAAACTGTTTTTT. Residues: CASRGYSATNEKLFF.